The clone carrying this T cell receptor beta chain was found many times. Its antigen is as yet unknown. Germline lookup yields CDR1 MDHEN and CDR2 SYDVKM. The length of the CDR3 is 16 residues. With 3 bases clipped from V and 7 bases from J, the junction kept 9 bases outside the gene matches. The data belong to a study of Graves' ophthalmopathy and Graves' hyperthyroidism. The study, taken as a whole, reports: A model built from 13 signatures distinguished ophthalmopathy from stable hyperthyroidism with roughly 90% sensitivity and approximately 80% specificity.

The authors amplified TCR beta CDR3 regions from RNA transcripts. HTBI primers served in a first-round RT-PCR, which a second-round multiplex PCR followed. TCRdb re-analysed the multiplex PCR reads in MiXCR, keeping a single row per CDR3 protein. The sample lists about 170,000 distinct CDR3 sequences, 30% to 45% seen once, with around 5.8% in the top ten. The sample was peripheral blood. The receptor comes from a woman between 40 and 50 years old with Graves' ophthalmopathy. This chain joins TRBV28 and TRBJ1-6; 7 bases map to TRBD1. The CDR3 loop is CASSLFSGTDNSPLHF. CDR3 sequence (DNA): TGTGCCAGCAGTTTGTTTTCCGGGACAGACAATTCACCCCTCCACTTT.